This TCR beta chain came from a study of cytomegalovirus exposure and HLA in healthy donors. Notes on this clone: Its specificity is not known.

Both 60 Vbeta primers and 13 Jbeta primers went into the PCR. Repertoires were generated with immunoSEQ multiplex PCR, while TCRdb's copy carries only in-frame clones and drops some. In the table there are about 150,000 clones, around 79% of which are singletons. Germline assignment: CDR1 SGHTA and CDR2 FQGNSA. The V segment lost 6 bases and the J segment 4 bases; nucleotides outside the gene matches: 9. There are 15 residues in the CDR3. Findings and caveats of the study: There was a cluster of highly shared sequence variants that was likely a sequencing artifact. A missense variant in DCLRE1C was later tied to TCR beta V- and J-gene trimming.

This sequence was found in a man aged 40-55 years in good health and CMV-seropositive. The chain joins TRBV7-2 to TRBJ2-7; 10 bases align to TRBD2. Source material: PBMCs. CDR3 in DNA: TGTGCCAGCAGTATAGCGGGAGGAATGATGTACGAGCAGTACTTC. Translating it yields CASSIAGGMMYEQYF. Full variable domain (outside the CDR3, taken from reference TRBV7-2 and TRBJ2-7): GAGVSQSPSNKVTEKGKDVELRCDPISGHTALYWYRQSLGQGLEFLIYFQGNSAPDKSGLPSDRFSAERTGGSVSTLTIQRTQQEDSAVYLCASSIAGGMMYEQYFGPGTRLTVT.